The following is a T cell receptor beta chain sequence with its context. Its antigen is unidentified. The assay was immunoSEQ multiplex PCR, and TCRdb's table has in-frame clones only and misses some. The sample records 2,500,000 or so clones, 85% to 95% being singletons. The CDR3 consists of 14 residues. The germline V gene encodes CDR1 MGHRA and CDR2 YSYEKL. The J segment lost 5 bases and the V segment lost 7 bases, leaving 10 bases of the junction unmatched. This record comes from a study of shared clonotypes between healthy human individuals. Notes on the study in general: Memory subsets generally showed smaller estimated richness than naive subsets did. Sequencing depth was expected to affect clonotype sharing among donors. Across a handful of donors, naive CD4 shared 5% to 6.5%, naive CD8 under 4%, memory CD4 roughly 2.1%, memory CD8 over 0.3%.

Sequencing was carried out using naive CD4+ T cells from PBMCs. Subset specified: CD45RA+ positively selected. This receptor was obtained from a man aged 18 to 35 in good health. Some clones in this sample may be carry-over from other donors' samples. The chain couples TRBV4-1 to TRBJ1-1; 7 bases map to TRBD1. The CDR3 here is CASNRQGWGTEAFF. The DNA for the CDR3 is TGCGCCAGCAACCGACAGGGATGGGGGACTGAAGCTTTCTTT.